The T cell receptor (beta chain) under discussion was sequenced for a study of blood T cell repertoires in COVID-19 (dated by TCRdb to the early 2020s). Regarding the study in general: Samples from collaborators originated in the United States, Italy and Spain and spanned both the acute and convalescent phases of COVID-19. The repertoires were released in a freely available public database meant as a resource for research on the immune response to SARS-CoV-2. Where HLA class I and class II types were available, the types were taken from metadata supplied by the sample provider, not from assay-based typing. The material from the prospective study consisted of cDNA or gDNA derived from T cells, B-cell-depleted T cells, or PBMCs. A de-identified subject ID, COVID-19 status, age in years and sex were almost always included in the sample metadata. The dataset comprised deeply sampled blood TCRbeta repertoires from subjects exposed to, actively infected with, or recovered from COVID-19. Samples were obtained from the ongoing ImmuneRACE study (first 160 participants) and from 1,254 subjects provided by 6 global collaborators. Study-level results and caveats: How much clinical and demographic metadata was included differed by source and by participant, and the metadata was provided uncurated.

Based on the germline V gene, the CDR1 and CDR2 sequences are MNHEY and SVGAGI. Reading from cysteine to phenylalanine, the CDR3 counts 16 amino acids. The read is trimmed to its CDR3 DNA, 48 bases read in frame from base 1. Trimming takes 2 bases off V and 0 bases off J; junction bases not matched to a gene: 4. Worth noting for this clone: The antigen this receptor binds is unknown. Per-base qualities were not stored, and no clone one base away is much larger.

Collaborating institutions collected whole blood in K2EDTA tubes following their own protocols. Collaborator samples were shipped for TCRbeta analysis as frozen whole blood, isolated PBMCs, or DNA extracted from either sample type. TCRbeta CDR3 regions were amplified from genomic DNA using the immunoSEQ Assay, a bias-controlled multiplex PCR. Under the source paper's analysis protocol: The number of nucleated cells in each sample was estimated by amplification of reference gene primers within the assay. To quantify the absolute abundance of each unique TCRbeta CDR3 rearrangement, sequence reads were collapsed and filtered. Productive Simpson clonality was computed per sample as the square root of Simpson's diversity index over productive rearrangements. TCRdb holds this immuneACCESS table with in-frame rearrangements only. Some clones are missing; in checked studies, unresolved V genes explain under half, and the rest has no known cause. V and J calls plus clone size are reproduced from that table; the DNA served to infer D and trimming. The sample table lists about 130,000 clones, 70% to 80% of them with a count of one. The ten largest clones represent about 40% of the sample.

Recombination joined TRBV6-5 with TRBJ1-5; 7 junctional bases match TRBD1. The receptor was derived from a man aged 40-55 years with active or convalescent COVID-19. The sequenced material came from peripheral blood. At the DNA level, the sequence is TGTGCCAGCAGTTACCGGGACAGCTATAGCAATCAGCCCCAGCATTTT. Its protein product is CASSYRDSYSNQPQHF.